What follows are 30 T cell receptor beta chains derived from one specimen sequenced in a study of cytomegalovirus exposure and HLA in healthy donors. The PCR had 60 Vbeta and 13 Jbeta primers. Clones were read by immunoSEQ multiplex PCR, and TCRdb kept only the in-frame ones, dropping some. This specimen shows about 210,000 clones; the ten leading clones hold roughly 0.98%. The sample consisted of PBMCs. The receptors stem from a woman in her thirties in good health and CMV-seropositive.

The J gene is TRBJ2-7, the V gene TRBV5-6; no clear D gene. Germline assignment: CDR1 SGHDT and CDR2 YYEEEE. Between the trimmed V and J ends, which lost 4 bases and 4 bases, there was a span of 15 bases. CDR3 length: 14 amino acids. Here the CDR3 reads CASSILSPRYEQYF. The CDR3 nucleotides are TGTGCCAGCAGCATCCTGAGTCCGAGGTACGAGCAGTACTTC.

The chain recombines TRBV5-1 with TRBJ2-7; D may be TRBD2 (6 bases). Germline loops: CDR1 SGHRS, CDR2 YFSETQ. Trimming removed 0 bases at V and 4 bases at J, with 14 bases between. The CDR3 loop spans 15 amino acids. The CDR3 sequence is CASSLGGTRHYEQYF. DNA for the CDR3: TGCGCCAGCAGCTTGGGCGGGACTCGCCATTACGAGCAGTACTTC.

The chain is built from TRBV12-5 and TRBJ1-3; D not resolved. CDR3 size: 17 residues. The V end lost 0 bases, the J end lost 0 bases, and 12 bases lay between the germline ends. The germline CDR1 and CDR2 sequences are LGHNT and FRNRAP. DNA for the CDR3: TGTGCTAGTGGTTTGGTAATCGGTGCCATCTCTGGAAACACCATATATTTT. Translation gives CASGLVIGAISGNTIYF.

The CDR3 protein is CASSLELAGGGNEQFF. In DNA, the CDR3 is TGCGCCAGCAGCTTGGAATTAGCGGGAGGTGGAAATGAGCAGTTCTTC. The chain couples TRBV5-1 to TRBJ2-1; 10 nucleotides align to TRBD2. V was clipped by 0 bases and J by 7 bases; unmatched bases: 7. Per germline, CDR1 SGHRS and CDR2 YFSETQ. The CDR3 sequence is 16 residues long.

A word on this clone: Other DNA sequences in this specimen translate into the identical CDR3. The chain is built from TRBV2 and TRBJ1-5; D is undetermined. Germline CDR1 SNHLY, CDR2 FYNNEI. The CDR3 has 14 amino acids. Trimming removed 3 bases at V and 10 bases at J, with 16 bases between. CDR3: CASSDQERWQPQHF. The CDR3 DNA is TGTGCCAGCAGTGATCAGGAAAGGTGGCAACCCCAGCATTTT.

The V call is TRBV11-2, the J call TRBJ2-7; tentative D call: TRBD1 (6 bases). Trimming stripped 0 bases from V and 6 bases from J, with 6 bases between. CDR3 length equals 12 residues. The germline V gene has CDR1 SGHAT and CDR2 FQNNGV. The CDR3 DNA follows: TGTGCCAGCAGCTTAGAGGGGGCCGAGCAGTACTTC. Translated: CASSLEGAEQYF.

V usage is TRBV27 and J usage is TRBJ1-6, with D hard to call. CDR3 size: 13 residues. Per the germline V gene, CDR1 is MNHEY and CDR2 is SMNVEV (reference sequence). V was clipped by 2 bases and J by 10 bases, with 9 bases between them. Here the CDR3 reads CASSLGLRSPLHF. DNA for the CDR3: TGTGCCAGCAGTTTAGGGCTGCGCTCACCCCTCCACTTT.

This chain connects TRBV6-4 to TRBJ1-1; D call uncertain. The CDR3 contains 13 residues. From germline, CDR1 is MRHNA and CDR2 SNTAGT. V lost 6 bases and J lost 1, with 9 bases in between. CDR3 in DNA: TGTGCCAGCAGCCAAGAGGGGAACACTGAAGCTTTCTTT. This translates into CASSQEGNTEAFF.

The chain has TRBV29-1 and TRBJ2-7, with TRBD1 matching over 9 bases. The V segment lost 6 bases and the J segment 2 bases; nucleotides outside the gene matches: 8. This CDR3 has 14 amino acids. Germline CDR1 reads SQVTM; CDR2 reads ANQGSEA. The CDR3 region has the DNA TGCAGCGTGGAGACAGGGGGTAAAGCCTACGAGCAGTACTTC. This sequence encodes CSVETGGKAYEQYF.

The chain combines TRBV9 with TRBJ2-3; D may be TRBD2 (6 bases). There are 17 residues in the CDR3. V was shortened by 3 bases and J by 4 bases, with 21 bases between the two germline ends. Germline loops: CDR1 SGDLS, CDR2 YYNGEE. CDR3 in amino acids: CASSATAGTGAPDTQYF. The CDR3 nucleotides read TGTGCCAGCAGCGCGACAGCCGGGACTGGAGCTCCAGATACGCAGTATTTT.

The rearrangement joins TRBV18 to TRBJ1-1; TRBD1 matches 7 bases. The CDR3 is 14 residues long. Germline loops: CDR1 KGHSH, CDR2 LQKENI. The junction had 10 bases not matched to a gene; V was cut back by 6 bases and J by 6 bases. CDR3 in DNA: TGTGCCAGCTCTCCCGGGACAGTCTCTTCTGAAGCTTTCTTT. This gives the protein CASSPGTVSSEAFF.

This chain links TRBV7-6 with TRBJ2-5, with a tentative D call TRBD1 (6 bases). Looked up from germline, CDR1 is SGHVS and CDR2 is FNYEAQ. The V gene lost 2 bases and the J gene lost 5 bases, with 12 bases spanning the gap. The CDR3 sequence is 14 residues long. For the CDR3, the DNA is TGTGCCAGCAGCTTAAGCAGGGGTGGGGAGACCCAGTACTTC. Protein: CASSLSRGGETQYF. Combining the CDR3 with reference TRBV7-6 and TRBJ2-5 gives the whole variable domain GAGVSQSPRYKVTKRGQDVALRCDPISGHVSLYWYRQALGQGPEFLTYFNYEAQQDKSGLPNDRFSAERPEGSISTLTIQRTEQRDSAMYRCASSLSRGGETQYFGPGTRLLVL.

This rearrangement joins TRBV10-3 to TRBJ2-6, with 7 bases matching TRBD1. CDR1 is ENHRY and CDR2 is SYGVKD in the germline V gene. This CDR3 spans 16 amino acids. The V segment lost 7 bases and the J segment 4 bases; nucleotides outside the gene matches: 10. The CDR3 bases are TGTGCCATCATCGGTCCCGGGACAGCCGGGGCCAACGTCCTGACTTTC. Its protein product is CAIIGPGTAGANVLTF.

The chain has TRBV9 and TRBJ1-4, with D unresolved. This CDR3 contains 15 residues. Trimming pared 4 bases from V and 4 bases from J, leaving 14 bases between. CDR1 is SGDLS, CDR2 YYNGEE, per germline. The CDR3 is CASSPLGGSNEKLFF. Here the CDR3 DNA reads TGTGCCAGCAGCCCACTGGGAGGGAGTAATGAAAAACTGTTTTTT.

The CDR3 reads CASSQDWQGWNEQFF. CDR3 in DNA: TGTGCCAGCAGCCAAGATTGGCAGGGGTGGAATGAGCAGTTCTTC. The chain joins TRBV4-2 to TRBJ2-1, with a weak D call TRBD1 (6 bases). Trimming took 0 bases from V and 7 from J, leaving 13 bases between them. CDR1 is LGHNA and CDR2 is YNFKEQ in the germline V gene. The CDR3 is made up of 15 amino acids.

The chain carries TRBV6-1 and TRBJ1-5; D is perhaps TRBD1 (5 bases). V lost 8 bases and J 8 bases, leaving 13 bases between the germline ends. In germline, CDR1 is MNHNS, CDR2 SASEGT. The CDR3 runs 12 residues. The CDR3 DNA is TGTGCCAGCTCGGGGGGGATCAAGCCCCAGCATTTT. It codes for CASSGGIKPQHF.

V gene TRBV6-1 combines with J gene TRBJ2-7; TRBD1 matches 7 bases. Trimming removed 7 bases from V and 5 bases from J; junction bases left unmatched: 5. Germline V CDR1 and CDR2: MNHNS, SASEGT. The CDR3 sequence is 12 residues long. CDR3 in DNA: TGTGCCAGCACCGACAGGGTCCACGAGCAGTACTTC. Amino acids: CASTDRVHEQYF.

This chain links TRBV4-1 with TRBJ1-6, with D perhaps matching TRBD1 (6 bases). The CDR3 contains 14 residues. Germline CDR1 is MGHRA and CDR2 is YSYEKL. Trimming left V 3 bases short and J 10 bases short, with 13 bases between. Here the CDR3 DNA reads TGCGCCAGCAGCCAGTTGGGGGCTGGCTCACCCCTCCACTTT. Translation: CASSQLGAGSPLHF.

The CDR3 DNA reads TGTGCCATCAGGGACACTGGTAGCGGTACTGAAGCTTTCTTT. Translation gives CAIRDTGSGTEAFF. This chain connects TRBV10-3 to TRBJ1-1; possibly TRBD1 for D (5 bases). This CDR3 has 14 residues. Germline assignment: CDR1 ENHRY and CDR2 SYGVKD. V lost 6 bases and J 5 bases, leaving 16 bases between the germline ends.

The rearrangement links TRBV29-1 to TRBJ2-7, with 7 bases identical to TRBD1. This CDR3 is 15 amino acids long. J was trimmed by 2 bases and V by 5 bases; bases with no gene match: 12. CDR1 and CDR2 from the germline V gene are SQVTM and ANQGSEA. CDR3 in DNA: TGCAGCGTTCAACCTCCCACAGGGGCCCCCTACGAGCAGTACTTC. Protein sequence: CSVQPPTGAPYEQYF.

This rearrangement joins TRBV30 to TRBJ2-7; D perhaps matches TRBD1 (6 bases). Trimming stripped 6 bases from V and 5 bases from J, with 26 bases between. CDR1 is GTSNPN and CDR2 is SVGIG in the germline V gene (reference sequence). This CDR3 spans 16 amino acids. The CDR3 DNA is TGTGCCTGTTCCCTCCCCGGGACACCGGGAAGTGACGAGCAGTACTTC. This gives the protein CACSLPGTPGSDEQYF.

The gene calls are TRBV7-9 and TRBJ2-5; 8 bases agree with TRBD1. With the DNA end fitting TRBJ2-7 better, the J assignment may be wrong. The CDR3 runs to 15 residues. The germline CDR1 and CDR2 sequences are SEHNR and FQNEAQ (reference sequence). This chain's CDR3 is CASSLQGASYSEQYF. The CDR3 bases are TGTGCCAGCAGCTTACAGGGGGCGAGTTATTCCGAGCAGTACTTC.

This CDR3 reads CASSPGILSGNTIYF. Written as DNA, the CDR3 is TGTGCCAGCAGCCCCGGGATCCTCTCTGGAAACACCATATATTTT. The chain has TRBV7-2 and TRBJ1-3; D gene uncertain. V was trimmed by 5 bases and J by 0 bases, leaving 11 bases between them. Germline V lookup: CDR1 SGHTA, CDR2 FQGNSA. This CDR3 region has 15 residues.

About this clone: One end of the junction is discordant with germline, which a read error may explain. V and J are TRBV19 and TRBJ2-7; a weak D match, TRBD1 (6 bases). CDR1 LNHDA and CDR2 SQIVND come from the germline V gene (reference sequence). This CDR3 contains 15 residues. Here the CDR3 reads CANSIGTLGYVEQYF. CDR3 DNA sequence: TGTGCCAATAGTATCGGGACACTGGGGTACGTTGAGCAGTACTTC.

The chain uses TRBV21-1 and TRBJ2-5; TRBD2, the table's D call, was not compared with the DNA. TRBV21-1 is a pseudogene locus. This CDR3 is 17 amino acids long. In nucleotides, the CDR3 is TGTGCCAGCAGCAAAGTCAGGACTAGCGGGAGTGGGGAGACCCAGTACTTC. Translation gives CASSKVRTSGSGETQYF.

The chain links TRBV19 to TRBJ2-7; 9 bases fit TRBD1. The CDR3 length is 14 residues. The V gene's germline CDR1 is LNHDA and CDR2 SQIVND (reference sequence). After removal of 5 bases from V and 2 bases from J, the junction contained 4 bases not matched to a gene. The CDR3 coding sequence is TGTGCCAGTAGTCTGCGGGACAGGGCCTACGAGCAGTACTTC. Amino acid sequence: CASSLRDRAYEQYF.

V and J are TRBV7-9 and TRBJ2-5; 8 bases are shared with TRBD2. Germline V gene sequence: CDR1 SEHNR, CDR2 FQNEAQ (reference sequence). Trimming cost V 1 base and J 7 bases; bases outside gene matches: 8. This CDR3 is 15 amino acids long. CDR3 in DNA: TGTGCCAGCAGCTTAGTCGCTAGCGGGCGAGGGACCCAGTACTTC. It is translated as CASSLVASGRGTQYF. Variable domain in full (rest from reference TRBV7-9 and TRBJ2-5): DTGVSQNPRHKITKRGQNVTFRCDPISEHNRLYWYRQTLGQGPEFLTYFQNEAQLEKSRLLSDRFSAERPKGSFSTLEIQRTEQGDSAMYLCASSLVASGRGTQYFGPGTRLLVL.

The chain recombines TRBV11-2 with TRBJ2-7, with 8 bases that match TRBD2. The germline V gene encodes CDR1 SGHAT and CDR2 FQNNGV. The ends lost 1 base at V and 4 bases at J; junction bases unmatched: 0. This CDR3 is built from 13 residues. The CDR3, as DNA: TGTGCCAGCAGCTTAGGACTAGCGTACGAGCAGTACTTC. Protein: CASSLGLAYEQYF. Drawing the rest from reference TRBV11-2 and TRBJ2-7, the complete variable domain is EAGVAQSPRYKIIEKRQSVAFWCNPISGHATLYWYQQILGQGPKLLIQFQNNGVVDDSQLPKDRFSAERLKGVDSTLKIQPAKLEDSAVYLCASSLGLAYEQYFGPGTRLTVT.

V gene TRBV5-4 combines with J gene TRBJ1-4; D unclear. V was pared by 4 bases and J by 5 bases, with 9 bases between. CDR1 is SGHNT and CDR2 is YYREEE in the germline V gene (reference sequence). The CDR3 has 13 amino acids. The CDR3 DNA follows: TGTGCCAGCAGCCGCACAGAGAATGAAAAACTGTTTTTT. Translation gives CASSRTENEKLFF.

The chain links TRBV6-6 to TRBJ1-2, with 9 bases aligning to TRBD1. The ends lost 5 bases at V and 13 bases at J; junction bases unmatched: 14. Germline CDR1 and CDR2: MNHNY and SVGAGI (reference sequence). The length of the CDR3 is 14 residues. CDR3 sequence reads: CASSLGGGTGRLTF. The CDR3 region has the DNA TGTGCCAGCAGTCTTGGGGGCGGGACAGGGAGACTCACCTTC.